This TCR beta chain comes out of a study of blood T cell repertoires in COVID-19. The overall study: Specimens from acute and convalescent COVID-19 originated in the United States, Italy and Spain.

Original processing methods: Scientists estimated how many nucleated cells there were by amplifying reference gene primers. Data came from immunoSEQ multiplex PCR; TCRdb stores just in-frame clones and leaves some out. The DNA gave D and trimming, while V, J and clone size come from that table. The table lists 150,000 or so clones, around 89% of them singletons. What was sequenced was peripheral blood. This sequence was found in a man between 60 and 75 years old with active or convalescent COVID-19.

CDR3 nucleotide sequence: TGTGCCAGCAGCTTAGCTCTCCGGGGACTTGGGGGTGGGAGATACGAGCAGTACTTC. Amino acids: CASSLALRGLGGGRYEQYF. This sequence joins TRBV7-9 and TRBJ2-7; TRBD2 is a possible D gene (6 bases). Trimming removed 0 bases at V and 4 bases at J, with 25 bases between. CDR3 length: 19 residues. In germline, CDR1 is SEHNR, CDR2 FQNEAQ (reference sequence).